Listed here is a single T cell receptor (beta chain). Antigen: not known. The CDR3 consists of 18 residues. J gave up 6 bases and V 5 bases, and 17 bases lay outside the gene matches. The germline V gene encodes CDR1 SSHAT and CDR2 FNYEAQ (reference sequence). A multiplex PCR was run with 60 Vbeta primers and 13 Jbeta primers. Using immunoSEQ multiplex PCR, the repertoire was profiled, and TCRdb retains in-frame clones only, with some absent. The sample has just over 200,000 clones, about 70% seen once. This sample is part of a study of cytomegalovirus exposure and HLA in healthy donors. Study findings and constraints: The classifier, whose performance was assessed in both the original and validation cohorts, reportedly diagnosed cytomegalovirus status with high specificity and sensitivity.

The chain combines TRBV7-7 with TRBJ2-2; 8 bases line up with TRBD1. The sequenced sample was PBMCs. This clonotype originated in a man between 35 and 55 years old in good health and CMV-seropositive. CDR3: CASSPRTGTSSVAGELFF. In DNA form, the CDR3 reads TGTGCCAGCAGCCCGAGGACAGGGACATCCTCGGTAGCCGGGGAGCTGTTTTTT.